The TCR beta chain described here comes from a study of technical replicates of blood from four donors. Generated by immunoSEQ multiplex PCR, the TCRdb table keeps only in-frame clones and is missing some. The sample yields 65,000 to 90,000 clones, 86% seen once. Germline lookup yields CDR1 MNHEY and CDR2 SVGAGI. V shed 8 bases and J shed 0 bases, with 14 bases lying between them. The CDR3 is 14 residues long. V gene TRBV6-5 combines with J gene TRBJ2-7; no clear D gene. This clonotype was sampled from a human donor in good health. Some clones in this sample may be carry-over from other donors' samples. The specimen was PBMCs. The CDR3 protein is CASSLWPGSYEQYF. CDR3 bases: TGTGCCAGCTCCCTGTGGCCGGGCTCCTACGAGCAGTACTTC.